The text below deals with one TCR beta chain. Its antigen has not been determined. Per-base quality was not reported, and no clone a single base away is much larger than it. TCRbeta CDR3 regions were amplified from genomic DNA by means of the immunoSEQ Assay, a bias-controlled multiplex PCR. Regarding the original processing steps: Within the assay, amplification of reference gene primers was used to estimate how many nucleated cells each sample contained. To quantify the absolute abundance of each unique TCRbeta CDR3 rearrangement, sequence reads were collapsed and filtered. For each sample, productive Simpson clonality was calculated as the square root of Simpson's diversity index across productive rearrangements. Sourced from immuneACCESS, this table was stored by TCRdb with only in-frame sequences that have V and J called. A share of the clones is absent; for the studies checked, an unresolved V gene accounts for under half, and the remainder has no known explanation. D and trimming come from the DNA, and the V and J calls and clone size come from that table. The sample table records roughly 77,000 clones; approximately 85% of these occur just once. The ten largest clones represent over 4.5% of the sample.

The sample belongs to a study of blood T cell repertoires in COVID-19 (dated by TCRdb to about 2020). Regarding the complete study: Samples covering the acute and convalescent phases of COVID-19 were provided by collaborators in the United States, Italy and Spain. Where available, HLA class I and class II types were obtained from metadata supplied by the sample provider rather than from assay-based typing. The prospective study material was composed of cDNA or gDNA derived from T cells, B-cell-depleted T cells, or PBMCs. Subjects who had been exposed to COVID-19, were actively infected with it, or had recovered from it provided the deeply sampled blood TCRbeta repertoires that made up the dataset. The repertoires were made available in a free public database intended to serve as a resource for research on the immune response to SARS-CoV-2. The samples were drawn from the first 160 participants of the ongoing ImmuneRACE study and from over 950 subjects provided by 6 global collaborators. Sample metadata almost always included a de-identified subject ID, COVID-19 status, age in years and sex.

Whole blood was collected in K2EDTA tubes by collaborating institutions according to the institutions' own protocols. For TCRbeta analysis, collaborators shipped samples as frozen whole blood, isolated PBMCs, or DNA extracted from either of those sample types. Points the paper makes about the study in general: How much clinical and demographic metadata was included differed by source and by participant, and the metadata was provided uncurated.

Compared with germline, V lacks 3 bases and J lacks 3 bases; bases without a gene match: 6. The CDR3 spans 16 residues, from the cysteine through the phenylalanine. The retained sequence is limited to the CDR3, 48 bases, with the frame set at the first base. The germline V gene specifies SGHTA as CDR1 and FQGNSA as CDR2. The specimen was peripheral blood. The chain was built from TRBV7-2 and TRBJ2-7; 12 bases in the middle match TRBD2. The TCR originated in a human donor in a cohort sampled during active COVID-19. CDR3 region: CASSFTSGGTYYEQYF. The DNA is TGTGCCAGCAGCTTCACTAGCGGGGGGACCTACTACGAGCAGTACTTC.